In its sample, the clone carrying this T cell receptor beta chain was seen once. The data were obtained in a study of blood T cell repertoires in COVID-19. Study background: Collection of acute and convalescent COVID-19 samples took place in the United States, Italy and Spain. PBMCs, B-cell-depleted T cells, or T cells were the source of the cDNA or gDNA that made up the material.

Per the germline V gene, CDR1 is WNHNN and CDR2 is SYGVQD (reference sequence). V dropped 3 bases and J dropped 4 bases, with 5 bases sitting between them. The CDR3 spans 12 residues. As originally analysed: Amplification of reference gene primers was used by the study to estimate nucleated cell counts. Here immunoSEQ multiplex PCR was the method, and the copy in TCRdb shows in-frame clones only, minus some. The V and J calls and the clone size are those of that table, but D and trimming were determined from the DNA. The repertoire includes under 300,000 clones, roughly 86% of them detected once, and about 7.1% sits in the top ten.

The chain is built from TRBV10-1 and TRBJ2-3, with D hard to call. Specimen: peripheral blood. This sequence was found in a woman between 70 and 85 years old with active or convalescent COVID-19. Written as DNA, the CDR3 is TGCGCCAGCAGTGATAGATCAGATACGCAGTATTTT. This gives the protein CASSDRSDTQYF.